These T cell receptor beta chains were read from a single sample in a study of control samples from healthy donors and cancer patients. Here immunoSEQ multiplex PCR was the method, and the copy in TCRdb shows in-frame clones only, minus some. This sample carries 100,000 to 120,000 clones, about four fifths of them seen once, and the ten largest clones take about 12%. Sequences were obtained from blood. These receptor sequences come from a woman aged 50 to 60 in good health. The CDR3 runs from the conserved cysteine through the conserved F or W. D genes are given only for firm matches. Size values are once, few and many counts, or a class for expanded clones, and some rows have none.

d_gene,abundance,v_gene,j_gene,CDR3nt,CDR3aa
-,once,TRBV7-2,TRBJ2-7,TGTGCCAGCAGCTTACAGGGGAACTACGAGCAGTACTTC,CASSLQGNYEQYF
-,-,TRBV3-1/TRBV3-2,TRBJ2-7,TGTGCCAGCAGCCCACGGGACTCCTACGAGCAGTACTTC,CASSPRDSYEQYF
-,-,TRBV5-4,TRBJ1-2,TGTGCCAGCAGCTTGGAGCCTTCCAAGGCTGGGGACTTCTTC,CASSLEPSKAGDFF
-,-,TRBV5-4,TRBJ2-4,TGTGCCAGCAGCTTGGCAGGGGCCAAAAACATTCAGTACTTC,CASSLAGAKNIQYF
-,-,TRBV13,TRBJ1-4,TGTGCCAGCAGCTTAAGGTCTGGGGGCTTGGGAACTAATGAAAAACTGTTTTTT,CASSLRSGGLGTNEKLFF
-,-,TRBV28,TRBJ1-1,TGTGCCAGCAGTTTAGTCGGAGTGATCTCTGGGAGCACTGAAGCTTTCTTT,CASSLVGVISGSTEAFF
-,-,TRBV28,TRBJ1-6,TGTGCCAGCAGTTTAAGTCTTTCACCCCTCCACTTT,CASSLSLSPLHF
-,-,TRBV27,TRBJ2-3,TGTGCCAGCGGTGAGGGGACCGAGATAGGGGCAGATACGCAGTATTTT,CASGEGTEIGADTQYF
-,-,TRBV20-1,TRBJ1-2,TGCAGTGCGGTAGGGGGGTATGGCTACACCTTC,CSAVGGYGYTF
TRBD1,-,TRBV6-2/TRBV6-3,TRBJ2-7,TGTGCCAGCAGCCCAATTCAGGGGGCCTACGAGCAGTACTTC,CASSPIQGAYEQYF
-,-,TRBV3-1/TRBV3-2,TRBJ1-2,TGTGCCAGCAGCCAAGATGGGGAGGCGGAGACCTATGGCTACACCTTC,CASSQDGEAETYGYTF
-,once,TRBV7-2,TRBJ1-2,TGTGCCAGCAGCTTAGGGGGGACGAGTGGCTACACCTTC,CASSLGGTSGYTF
-,-,TRBV11-3,TRBJ2-3,TGTGCCAGCAGCTTAGATACGGGGATCAACACAGATACGCAGTATTTT,CASSLDTGINTDTQYF
TRBD2,-,TRBV5-1,TRBJ2-7,TGCGCCAGCGGATCAAGCGGGAGGGGCTACGAGCAGTACTTC,CASGSSGRGYEQYF
-,-,TRBV9,TRBJ1-1,TGTGCCAGCGGAACGAACACTGAAGCTTTCTTT,CASGTNTEAFF
-,-,TRBV6-5,TRBJ1-3,TGTGCCAGCAGTTACTCGACCCAGCCTGGAAACACCATATATTTT,CASSYSTQPGNTIYF
-,-,TRBV15,TRBJ2-1,TGTGCCACCAGCAGAGTGGGCGGAAACTACAATGAGCAGTTCTTC,CATSRVGGNYNEQFF
TRBD2,-,TRBV28,TRBJ2-7,TGTGCCAGCAGTCAACTATTTGGGGAGGGAGGAGGATTAACCTACGAGCAGTACTTC,CASSQLFGEGGGLTYEQYF
-,-,TRBV14,TRBJ1-1,TGTGCCAGCAGCCAAGAACTGGGGGCGAACACTGAAGCTTTCTTT,CASSQELGANTEAFF
-,-,TRBV11-3,TRBJ2-1,TGTGCCAGCAGTCAAGGGGGTAATGAGCAGTTCTTC,CASSQGGNEQFF
TRBD1,-,TRBV7-8,TRBJ1-5,TGTGCCAGCAGCTTAGCGAGTGGGACAGCTATCAAGCCCCAGCATTTT,CASSLASGTAIKPQHF
-,once,TRBV7-9,TRBJ2-3,TGTGCCAGCAGCCTGGGGGGTTTAGGAACAGATACGCAGTATTTT,CASSLGGLGTDTQYF
-,few,TRBV11-1,TRBJ2-5,TGTGCCAGCAGCTTCCCAGGGGCGCAAGAGACCCAGTACTTC,CASSFPGAQETQYF
-,once,TRBV5-1,TRBJ2-1,TGCGCCAGCAGCTTCTACGGGACCAATCGCAATGAGCAGTTCTTC,CASSFYGTNRNEQFF
-,-,TRBV10-3,TRBJ1-2,TGTGCCATCACAAAGGCGAATCCCGGCGTGGGGAAGGACTATGGCTACACCTTC,CAITKANPGVGKDYGYTF
-,-,TRBV7-2,TRBJ1-1,TGTGCCAGCAGCTTAGCCCCGAACACTGAAGCTTTCTTT,CASSLAPNTEAFF
TRBD2,once,TRBV7-2,TRBJ2-2,TGTGCCAGCATCCCCAGACTAGCGGGAGGAGGGTCGAACACCGGGGAGCTGTTTTTT,CASIPRLAGGGSNTGELFF
TRBD1,few,TRBV23-1,TRBJ1-5,TGCGCCAGCAGACATCGGACAGGGTGCAATCAGCCCCAGCATTTT,CASRHRTGCNQPQHF
-,-,TRBV10-3,TRBJ2-1,TGTGCCATCAGTCCCGACGCGGCCCGCATCTTC,CAISPDAARIF
-,-,TRBV2,TRBJ1-4,TGTGCCAGCAGGGGAGGGACGGGCGAAAAACTGTTTTTT,CASRGGTGEKLFF
TRBD2,-,TRBV5-4,TRBJ2-5,TGTGCCAGCAGCGCGCCCAGGGCTAGCGGGTTCGAGACCCAGTACTTC,CASSAPRASGFETQYF
TRBD1,-,TRBV11-2,TRBJ1-2,TGTGCCAGCAGCTTAGATTACCCCGACAGGGCCCATTTGGCTAACTATGGCTACACCTTC,CASSLDYPDRAHLANYGYTF
-,few,TRBV4-2,TRBJ1-1,TGTGCCAGCAGCCAAGAGCCCACTAACACTGAAGCTTTCTTT,CASSQEPTNTEAFF
TRBD1,-,TRBV6-5,TRBJ1-6,TGTGCCAGCAGTAGACAGGGTAAAACATCACCCCTCCACTTT,CASSRQGKTSPLHF
-,few,TRBV11-3,TRBJ1-2,TGTGCCAGCTGGGCAGGGCACTATGGCTACACCTTC,CASWAGHYGYTF
-,-,TRBV5-4,TRBJ2-7,TGTGCCAGCAGCTTGGCGGTAGCCGGGGTAAGGTACGAGCAGTACTTC,CASSLAVAGVRYEQYF